Below, 5 T cell receptor beta chains from the same sample are listed, as sequenced in a study of blood T cell repertoires in COVID-19. TCRdb's copy holds only in-frame clones and misses some; the assay was immunoSEQ multiplex PCR. The sample carries hundreds of thousands of clones, approximately 84% recorded once. The sample taken for sequencing was PBMCs or T cells enriched from blood (not recorded which). These receptors all come from a woman between 40 and 55 years old with acute COVID-19.

The chain couples TRBV5-1 to TRBJ2-1; 10 bases align to TRBD2. The CDR3 spans 15 residues. In germline, CDR1 is SGHRS, CDR2 YFSETQ. Losses at the gene ends were 5 bases for V and 8 bases for J; bases not matched to a gene: 10. Here the CDR3 DNA reads TGCGCCAGCAGTCCTTGGGCTAGCGGGAGCGATGAGCAGTTCTTC. Amino acids: CASSPWASGSDEQFF. The full variable domain, rest sourced from reference TRBV5-1 and TRBJ2-1, is KAGVTQTPRYLIKTRGQQVTLSCSPISGHRSVSWYQQTPGQGLQFLFEYFSETQRNKGNFPGRFSGRQFSNSRSEMNVSTLELGDSALYLCASSPWASGSDEQFFGPGTRLTVL.

The sample holds one count of this clone. The chain employs TRBV29-1 and TRBJ1-2; the D is unclear. Trimming took 5 bases from V and 1 from J, leaving 11 bases between them. CDR3 length equals 13 residues. The V gene's germline CDR1 is SQVTM and CDR2 ANQGSEA. The CDR3 nucleotides read TGCAGCGTTAAATGGGCGGGTAACTATGGCTACACCTTC. It translates to CSVKWAGNYGYTF.

The chain recombines TRBV28 with TRBJ1-5, with D perhaps matching TRBD1 (5 bases). This CDR3 has 15 amino acids. V was pared by 6 bases and J by 5 bases, with 17 bases between. Per germline, CDR1 MDHEN and CDR2 SYDVKM. The DNA of the CDR3 is TGTGCCAGCAGGCGGAGGGACCGAGGCGATCAGCCCCAGCATTTT. Residues: CASRRRDRGDQPQHF. Supplemented by reference TRBV28 and TRBJ1-5, the full variable domain reads DVKVTQSSRYLVKRTGEKVFLECVQDMDHENMFWYRQDPGLGLRLIYFSYDVKMKEKGDIPEGYSVSREKKERFSLILESASTNQTSMYLCASRRRDRGDQPQHFGDGTRLSIL.

V gene TRBV21-1 combines with J gene TRBJ1-5; the table assigns TRBD1, which was not confirmed against the DNA. TRBV21-1 is designated a pseudogene. This CDR3 comprises 15 residues. CDR3 nucleotides: TGTGCCAGCATACAACAGGGGGGGGGTAGTCAGCCCCAGCATTTT. It specifies CASIQQGGGSQPQHF.

The chain combines TRBV3-1 (or the pseudogene TRBV3-2) with TRBJ1-6, with D possibly being TRBD1 (6 bases). From germline, CDR1 is LGHDT and CDR2 YNNKEL (reference sequence). CDR3 length equals 15 residues. V was shortened by 5 bases and J by 9 bases, with 17 bases between the two germline ends. For the CDR3, the DNA is TGTGCCAGCAGCGAGAGAGGGGGGAGGGGTTCACCCCTCCACTTT. Translating it yields CASSERGGRGSPLHF.